Presented here are 20 T cell receptor beta chains from one specimen sequenced in a study of blood T cells in healthy people across ages. PCR was performed a second time for about 7 to 11 cycles using a sample-barcoded 5' primer and a J-beta primer mix. TCRdb reprocessed the 5' RACE reads with MiXCR, giving one entry per CDR3 protein. Among about 970,000 distinct CDR3 sequences listed, 51% were seen once. The sequencing input was blood. The receptors stem from a woman aged 55-69 years in good health.

This clonotype was counted a single time. The rearrangement links TRBV2 to TRBJ2-1, with 9 bases matching TRBD2. The CDR3 is 17 amino acids. The trim removed 3 bases at V and 6 bases at J, leaving 12 bases unmatched. Germline assignment: CDR1 SNHLY and CDR2 FYNNEI. The CDR3 loop is CASSETSGRQGSNEQFF. The CDR3 DNA reads as TGTGCCAGCAGTGAGACTAGCGGTCGCCAAGGATCCAATGAGCAGTTCTTC.

This clonotype was counted at least ten times. This rearrangement joins TRBV29-1 to TRBJ2-6, with a tentative D call TRBD1 (6 bases). V was cut by 5 bases and J by 1 base, with 6 bases left in between. Germline CDR1 is SQVTM and CDR2 is ANQGSEA. The CDR3 sequence is 13 residues long. CDR3 loop: CSVTGSGANVLTF. CDR3 nucleotides: TGCAGCGTTACAGGGTCTGGGGCCAACGTCCTGACTTTC.

This clonotype has only a few counts. The V and J genes are TRBV6-5 and TRBJ2-7; D is unclear. Germline-derived CDR1 and CDR2 are MNHEY and SVGAGI. V dropped 7 bases and J dropped 4 bases, with 8 bases sitting between them. This CDR3 is built from 11 residues. CDR3 sequence reads: CASTRDYEQYF. CDR3 coding DNA: TGTGCCAGCACGCGAGATTACGAGCAGTACTTC.

The chain has TRBV6-1 and TRBJ2-3; perhaps TRBD1 as D (5 bases). Looked up from germline, CDR1 is MNHNS and CDR2 is SASEGT. The CDR3 consists of 13 residues. V was trimmed by 5 bases and J by 7 bases, leaving 13 bases between them. The CDR3 here is CASSLGRDNTQYF. The DNA of the CDR3 is TGTGCCAGCAGTCTGGGCAGGGATAATACGCAGTATTTT.

V gene TRBV7-9 combines with J gene TRBJ2-3; D remains ambiguous. CDR3 length equals 15 residues. Germline loops: CDR1 SEHNR, CDR2 FQNEAQ (reference sequence). Trimming shortened V by 5 bases and J by 2 bases, and 14 bases separated the two germline ends. The CDR3 loop reads CASSPKRRHTDTQYF. The CDR3 nucleotides read TGTGCCAGCAGCCCGAAGAGGAGACACACAGATACGCAGTATTTT.

This clonotype was detected a few times. The V and J genes are TRBV6-5 and TRBJ2-7; D is ambiguous. The germline gives CDR1 MNHEY, CDR2 SVGAGI. The CDR3 length is 12 residues. The ends were cut back, 7 bases at V and 3 bases at J, with 10 bases in the middle. This CDR3 reads CASMSPIYEQYF. As DNA, the CDR3 is TGTGCCAGCATGTCTCCAATCTACGAGCAGTACTTC.

This chain joins TRBV12-3 or TRBV12-4 and TRBJ1-2, with 9 bases aligning to TRBD1. The ends lost 1 base at V and 5 bases at J; junction bases unmatched: 5. This CDR3 has 15 amino acids. The CDR3 here is CASSLVGGTGYGYTF. CDR3 coding DNA: TGTGCCAGCAGTTTAGTCGGCGGGACAGGGTATGGCTACACCTTC.

V is TRBV12-3 or TRBV12-4 and J is TRBJ2-3, with D possibly being TRBD1 (6 bases). This CDR3 is 15 amino acids long. V dropped 4 bases and J dropped 0 bases, with 11 bases sitting between them. The CDR3 spells CASSSTGISTDTQYF. CDR3 DNA sequence: TGTGCCAGCAGTTCAACAGGGATTAGCACAGATACGCAGTATTTT.

This clonotype occurred many times. CDR3 nucleotide sequence: TGCAGTGCGAGGGTACAGACCTACGAGCAGTACTTC. Residues: CSARVQTYEQYF. The genes are TRBV20-1 and TRBJ2-7, with D tentatively TRBD2 (5 bases). Germline-derived CDR1 and CDR2 are DFQATT and SNEGSKA (reference sequence). Trimming left V 6 bases short and J 2 bases short, with 11 bases between. This CDR3 is 12 amino acids long.

The chain combines TRBV29-1 with TRBJ2-3, with TRBD2 identical over 9 bases. Germline CDR1 reads SQVTM; CDR2 reads ANQGSEA. The CDR3 loop spans 13 amino acids. Trimming took 5 bases from V and 1 from J; bases not matched to a gene: 1. In DNA form, the CDR3 reads TGCAGCGTTAGGACTAGCGGCACAGATACGCAGTATTTT. It yields the protein CSVRTSGTDTQYF.

The V and J genes are TRBV7-9 and TRBJ2-3; tentatively, D is TRBD2 (6 bases). The V and J ends lost 5 bases and 9 bases respectively, with 12 bases between them. The CDR3 consists of 12 residues. Germline V gene lookup returns CDR1 SEHNR and CDR2 FQNEAQ (reference sequence). DNA for the CDR3: TGTGCCAGCAGCGGCGGGGTTGAAACGCAGTATTTT. Protein sequence: CASSGGVETQYF.

This chain connects TRBV20-1 to TRBJ2-3, with 10 positions matching TRBD2. V dropped 3 bases and J dropped 4; count of bases not matched to a gene: 7. Germline assignment: CDR1 DFQATT and CDR2 SNEGSKA (reference sequence). The CDR3 has 15 amino acids. This CDR3 reads CSASGLAGVSDTQYF. CDR3 in DNA: TGCAGTGCTAGTGGCCTAGCGGGAGTCTCAGATACGCAGTATTTT.

The V call is TRBV3-1, the J call TRBJ2-2; D is possibly TRBD2 (5 bases). The CDR3 loop spans 17 amino acids. Germline CDR1 LGHDT, CDR2 YNNKEL (reference sequence). The V end was cut by 0 bases, the J end by 4 bases, with 15 bases between. The CDR3 protein is CASSQDIQSRGTGELFF. The DNA for the CDR3 is TGTGCCAGCAGCCAAGATATACAGTCCCGGGGCACCGGGGAGCTGTTTTTT.

V gene TRBV28 combines with J gene TRBJ2-7; possible D gene TRBD2, 6 bases. Germline-derived CDR1 and CDR2 are MDHEN and SYDVKM. The length of the CDR3 is 15 residues. The ends were cut back, 2 bases at V and 3 bases at J, with 14 bases in the middle. Here the CDR3 reads CASSLHSGINYEQYF. The CDR3 nucleotides are TGTGCCAGCAGTTTACATAGCGGTATTAACTACGAGCAGTACTTC.

The chain is built from TRBV7-9 and TRBJ2-5, with 7 positions matching TRBD1. V lost 2 bases and J lost 3; bases outside the gene matches: 9. Germline CDR1 reads SEHNR; CDR2 reads FQNEAQ (reference sequence). The CDR3 has 16 residues. The CDR3 protein is CASSLYLSGGKETQYF. CDR3 DNA sequence: TGTGCCAGCAGCTTATATCTCTCAGGGGGTAAAGAGACCCAGTACTTC.

This clonotype was found a few times. The V and J genes are TRBV5-1 and TRBJ2-3, with 8 bases identical to TRBD2. The CDR3 length is 15 residues. V gave up 0 bases and J gave up 2 bases; unmatched junction bases: 2. Per the germline V gene, CDR1 is SGHRS and CDR2 is YFSETQ. The DNA of the CDR3 is TGCGCCAGCAGCTTGGAAGCGGGAGTCACAGATACGCAGTATTTT. Its translation is CASSLEAGVTDTQYF.

The gene calls are TRBV6-5 and TRBJ2-1; the D gene is possibly TRBD1 (6 bases). Per the germline V gene, CDR1 is MNHEY and CDR2 is SVGAGI. This CDR3 is 16 amino acids long. Trimming removed 4 bases from V and 5 bases from J, with 18 bases in between. DNA for the CDR3: TGTGCCAGCAGTTCCTTAAGGGGGAGATTCGACAATGAGCAGTTCTTC. Residues: CASSSLRGRFDNEQFF.

The chain couples TRBV6-6 to TRBJ1-1; D might be TRBD1 (5 bases). This CDR3 is built from 13 residues. Trimming shortened V by 2 bases and J by 10 bases, and 14 bases separated the two germline ends. Germline V gene lookup returns CDR1 MNHNY and CDR2 SVGAGI (reference sequence). In nucleotides, the CDR3 is TGTGCCAGCAGTTACGTGCAGGGAGGTCGAGCTTTCTTT. Protein sequence: CASSYVQGGRAFF.

The V gene is TRBV20-1, the J gene TRBJ2-3; D might be TRBD2 (6 bases). CDR1 DFQATT and CDR2 SNEGSKA come from the germline V gene (reference sequence). The CDR3 is made up of 14 amino acids. V dropped 0 bases and J dropped 5 bases, with 12 bases sitting between them. In DNA form, the CDR3 reads TGCAGTGCTAGAGAGGCGCGGGGCGGAGATACGCAGTATTTT. Amino acids: CSAREARGGDTQYF.

The chain joins TRBV28 to TRBJ2-4; 9 bases map to TRBD1. The tail of the sequence fits TRBJ2-7 better, so the J call may be wrong. Per germline, CDR1 MDHEN and CDR2 SYDVKM. The CDR3 consists of 17 residues. The DNA for the CDR3 is TGTGCCAGCAGTTTATGGGCCGGGACAGGGAGGTCGAGCGAGCAGTACTTC. Translated, it gives CASSLWAGTGRSSEQYF.